Listed below are T cell receptor beta chains from one sample, sequenced in a study of CD8 T cells in ankylosing spondylitis. TCRdb ran MiXCR on the 5' RACE reads and lists one entry per CDR3 protein. The table shows about 240,000 distinct CDR3 sequences, with 8% to 9.5% occurring only once. The sequencing sample was made of blood, either unsorted or a sorted T cell fraction (not recorded which). These receptors all come from a male donor with ankylosing spondylitis or in good health (not recorded which). Both conserved end residues are part of each CDR3. Fields, in order: clone size, V gene, D gene, J gene, CDR3 DNA, CDR3 protein. A D gene is named only where the DNA matches it firmly. For some rows the clone size is stated as once, few or many, or as a class when expanded; others skip it.

size: -; V: TRBV6-5; D: -; J: TRBJ1-2; DNA: TGTGCCAGCACGACCGGGGGGCCCAACTATGGCTACACCTTC; CDR3: CASTTGGPNYGYTF
size: few; V: TRBV4-2; D: TRBD1; J: TRBJ1-3; DNA: TGTGCCAGCAGCCAAGGACAGGGGGGCTCTGGAAACACCATATATTTT; CDR3: CASSQGQGGSGNTIYF
size: many; V: TRBV20-1; D: -; J: TRBJ2-1; DNA: TGCAGTGCCCTTAAGGGTGAGCAGTTCTTC; CDR3: CSALKGEQFF
size: many; V: TRBV5-1; D: -; J: TRBJ2-1; DNA: TGCGCCAGCAGCTGGGGTATGACAGGTATTTACAATGAGCAGTTCTTC; CDR3: CASSWGMTGIYNEQFF
size: many; V: TRBV20-1; D: TRBD1; J: TRBJ1-1; DNA: TGCAGTGCTCGAGGGGGAACAGGGGTTTACACTGAAGCTTTCTTT; CDR3: CSARGGTGVYTEAFF
size: many; V: TRBV12-3/TRBV12-4; D: -; J: TRBJ1-2; DNA: TGTGCCAGCAGTAGGACTGTCTATGGCTACACCTTC; CDR3: CASSRTVYGYTF
size: few; V: TRBV5-1; D: TRBD1; J: TRBJ2-3; DNA: TGCGCCAGCAGTCGGGGACAGGGCGGAGGCACAGATACGCAGTATTTT; CDR3: CASSRGQGGGTDTQYF
size: many; V: TRBV29-1; D: -; J: TRBJ1-4; DNA: TGCAGCGTTGAAGACGGTTCGGGGGGGCTGTTTTTT; CDR3: CSVEDGSGGLFF
size: many; V: TRBV18; D: TRBD2; J: TRBJ2-1; DNA: TGTGCCAGCTCACCAGTGGCGGGAGGCGGGGATGAGCAGTTCTTC; CDR3: CASSPVAGGGDEQFF
size: few; V: TRBV7-8; D: -; J: TRBJ2-5; DNA: TGTGCCAGCAGCTTTCGGGGCCTCTTCCAAGAGACCCAGTACTTC; CDR3: CASSFRGLFQETQYF
size: few; V: TRBV4-1; D: -; J: TRBJ1-3; DNA: TGCGCCAGCAGCCAAGCGGGGTTAGAGGGCTCTGGAAACACCATATATTTT; CDR3: CASSQAGLEGSGNTIYF
size: many; V: TRBV6-1; D: -; J: TRBJ2-3; DNA: TGTGCCAGCAGCCGGGACTTCCCTCTCACAGATACGCAGTATTTT; CDR3: CASSRDFPLTDTQYF
size: many; V: TRBV20-1; D: -; J: TRBJ2-7; DNA: TGCAGTGCTAGAGATATGGCACAGGGATCAACCTACGAGCAGTACTTC; CDR3: CSARDMAQGSTYEQYF
size: many; V: TRBV12-3/TRBV12-4; D: TRBD2; J: TRBJ2-5; DNA: TGTGCCAGCAGTTTAGGCGCGGGAGGCCAAGAGACCCAGTACTTC; CDR3: CASSLGAGGQETQYF
size: many; V: TRBV29-1; D: TRBD2; J: TRBJ2-3; DNA: TGCAGCTATCTTTTGGGACTAGCGAGTTCCACAGATACGCAGTATTTT; CDR3: CSYLLGLASSTDTQYF
size: many; V: TRBV5-1; D: TRBD1; J: TRBJ2-3; DNA: TGCGCCAGCAGCTTGGGCCCCGGCAGGGGGCGCGGAGATACGCAGTATTTT; CDR3: CASSLGPGRGRGDTQYF
size: many; V: TRBV12-3/TRBV12-4; D: TRBD1; J: TRBJ1-6; DNA: TGTGCCAGCATTCGTGACAGGGCGCGCTCACCCCTCCACTTT; CDR3: CASIRDRARSPLHF
size: few; V: TRBV5-1; D: -; J: TRBJ1-6; DNA: TGCGCCAGCAGCCCCAGGGACACGGGGAATTCACCCCTCCACTTT; CDR3: CASSPRDTGNSPLHF
size: many; V: TRBV6-2/TRBV6-3; D: TRBD1; J: TRBJ2-2; DNA: TGTGCCAGCATCCTCGACAGGGTACGAACCGGGGAGCTGTTTTTT; CDR3: CASILDRVRTGELFF
size: many; V: TRBV18; D: -; J: TRBJ2-1; DNA: TGTGCCAGCTCACCAACAGGCTTGAAGGATGAGCAGTTCTTC; CDR3: CASSPTGLKDEQFF
size: few; V: TRBV7-3; D: TRBD2; J: TRBJ2-2; DNA: TGTGCCAGCAGCCCTCTGACCGGGACTAGGGGGGCCGGGGAGCTGTTTTTT; CDR3: CASSPLTGTRGAGELFF
size: few; V: TRBV6-2/TRBV6-3; D: -; J: TRBJ1-2; DNA: TGTGCCAGCTTAGGCCGAAGCCTCCTTAACTATGGCTACACCTTC; CDR3: CASLGRSLLNYGYTF
size: many; V: TRBV3-1; D: TRBD1; J: TRBJ1-1; DNA: TGTGCCAGCAGCCTCACCCCGGGACAGACTTTGAACACTGAAGCTTTCTTT; CDR3: CASSLTPGQTLNTEAFF
size: many; V: TRBV18; D: -; J: TRBJ1-1; DNA: TGTGCCAGCTCACCCCGATCGTCCGAAGCTTTCTTT; CDR3: CASSPRSSEAFF
size: many; V: TRBV5-1; D: TRBD2; J: TRBJ2-1; DNA: TGCGCCAGCAGCTTCCCCGATTCAGCGGGAAGCTCCTACAATGAGCAGTTCTTC; CDR3: CASSFPDSAGSSYNEQFF